One sample yielded the 25 T cell receptor beta chains listed below, sequenced in a study of blood T cell repertoires in COVID-19. Sequencing was performed with immunoSEQ multiplex PCR; in TCRdb, only in-frame clones are kept and a portion is missing. The repertoire holds 150,000 or so clones, with around nine tenths as singletons. What was sequenced was PBMCs or T cells enriched from blood (not recorded which). Receptors were obtained from a woman in her forties or fifties who had recovered from COVID-19.

The rearrangement joins TRBV18 to TRBJ1-5; possible D gene TRBD1, 5 bases. Germline assignment: CDR1 KGHSH and CDR2 LQKENI. This CDR3 is built from 15 residues. Trimming left V 2 bases short and J 5 bases short, with 13 bases between. CDR3 sequence reads: CASSPAGIRDQPQHF. The CDR3 DNA sequence: TGTGCCAGCTCACCAGCAGGGATTAGAGATCAGCCCCAGCATTTT.

A single count supports this clone. The genes are TRBV7-8 and TRBJ1-2; D is ambiguous. This CDR3 spans 14 amino acids. The germline V gene has CDR1 SGHVS and CDR2 FQNEAQ. The V end lost 1 base, the J end lost 0 bases, and 6 bases lay between the germline ends. CDR3 sequence reads: CASSLGHANYGYTF. DNA for the CDR3: TGTGCCAGCAGCTTAGGGCATGCTAACTATGGCTACACCTTC. Together with reference TRBV7-8 and TRBJ1-2, the CDR3 gives the full variable domain: GAGVSQSPRYKVAKRGQDVALRCDPISGHVSLFWYQQALGQGPEFLTYFQNEAQLDKSGLPSDRFFAERPEGSVSTLKIQRTQQEDSAVYLCASSLGHANYGYTFGSGTRLTVV.

The chain has TRBV6-5 and TRBJ1-2; 7 bases are shared with TRBD1. Germline V gene data show CDR1 as MNHEY and CDR2 as SVGAGI. V gave up 8 bases and J gave up 2 bases; unmatched junction bases: 2. This CDR3 region has 12 residues. The DNA for the CDR3 is TGTGCCAGCGGGACAGAGAACTATGGCTACACCTTC. Encoded protein: CASGTENYGYTF.

The chain uses TRBV10-2 and TRBJ2-1; 8 bases match TRBD1. J was trimmed by 4 bases and V by 6 bases; bases with no gene match: 8. The CDR3 has 15 residues. Germline V gene sequence: CDR1 WSHSY, CDR2 SAAADI. CDR3 amino acids: CASRRGGQVYNEQFF. CDR3 in DNA: TGCGCCAGCAGGAGAGGGGGACAGGTGTACAATGAGCAGTTCTTC.

The chain uses TRBV9 and TRBJ1-3; possible D gene TRBD1, 5 bases. Germline CDR1 reads SGDLS; CDR2 reads YYNGEE. Trimming took 4 bases from V and 2 from J, leaving 16 bases between them. The CDR3 is 16 residues long. The CDR3 sequence: CASSFSQAPPGNTIYF. The CDR3 DNA reads TGTGCCAGCAGCTTCTCACAGGCTCCCCCTGGAAACACCATATATTTT.

This clone has only one observation. The genes are TRBV6-1 and TRBJ1-1; D unresolved. V gave up 3 bases and J gave up 5 bases, with 7 bases separating them. Germline V gene sequence: CDR1 MNHNS, CDR2 SASEGT. CDR3 length: 12 residues. The chain's CDR3 is CASSDRVTEAFF. In DNA, the CDR3 is TGTGCCAGCAGTGATAGAGTGACTGAAGCTTTCTTT.

This chain uses TRBV18 with TRBJ1-2; 7 bases match TRBD1. Germline CDR1 reads KGHSH; CDR2 reads LQKENI. This CDR3 region has 16 residues. With V trimmed by 3 bases and J by 3 bases, 10 bases remained unmatched. CDR3 sequence reads: CASSPIGPGGYYGYTF. In DNA form, the CDR3 reads TGTGCCAGCTCACCGATCGGTCCAGGGGGGTACTATGGCTACACCTTC. Together with reference TRBV18 and TRBJ1-2, the CDR3 gives the full variable domain: NAGVMQNPRHLVRRRGQEARLRCSPMKGHSHVYWYRQLPEEGLKFMVYLQKENIIDESGMPKERFSAEFPKEGPSILRIQQVVRGDSAAYFCASSPIGPGGYYGYTFGSGTRLTVV.

The J gene is TRBJ2-3, the V gene TRBV27, with 7 bases aligning to TRBD1. V shed 8 bases and J 0 bases; nucleotides not matched to a gene: 8. In germline, CDR1 is MNHEY, CDR2 SMNVEV (reference sequence). CDR3 length: 15 residues. In DNA, the CDR3 is TGTGCCAGCCGGCAACCGACAGGGAGCACAGATACGCAGTATTTT. It specifies CASRQPTGSTDTQYF.

In nucleotides, the CDR3 is TGTGCCAGCAGCTTGACAAACTATGGCTACACCTTC. Translating gives CASSLTNYGYTF. The rearrangement links TRBV7-2 to TRBJ1-2; no definite D call. The CDR3 sequence is 12 residues long. Germline assignment: CDR1 SGHTA and CDR2 FQGNSA. The V gene lost 3 bases and the J gene lost 2 bases, with 4 bases spanning the gap.

This chain links TRBV5-1 with TRBJ2-7; 7 nucleotides line up with TRBD1. Germline V gene sequence: CDR1 SGHRS, CDR2 YFSETQ. The CDR3 runs to 13 residues. The trim removed 0 bases at V and 6 bases at J, leaving 3 bases unmatched. The CDR3 here is CASSLGQGTEQYF. In DNA, the CDR3 is TGCGCCAGCAGCTTGGGACAGGGTACCGAGCAGTACTTC.

The chain has TRBV4-2 and TRBJ2-1; 7 bases are a match to TRBD2. The CDR3 contains 16 residues. Germline CDR1 and CDR2: LGHNA and YNFKEQ. The V segment lost 1 base and the J segment 10 bases; nucleotides outside the gene matches: 13. CDR3 in amino acids: CASSQAPSGEAGEQFF. CDR3 in DNA: TGTGCCAGCAGCCAAGCACCCAGCGGGGAAGCGGGCGAGCAGTTCTTC.

Only one count was recorded for this clone. This chain connects TRBV7-6 to TRBJ2-3; 9 bases align to TRBD2. Germline CDR1 SGHVS, CDR2 FNYEAQ. Trimming cost V 5 bases and J 0 bases; bases outside gene matches: 21. The CDR3 runs 21 residues. CDR3 DNA: TGTGCCAGCAGCCCCCGATTCGGGGCTAGCGGGGTTACTCCTAGCACAGATACGCAGTATTTT. Encoded protein: CASSPRFGASGVTPSTDTQYF. The full variable domain, in which reference TRBV7-6 and TRBJ2-3 provide the parts outside the CDR3, is GAGVSQSPRYKVTKRGQDVALRCDPISGHVSLYWYRQALGQGPEFLTYFNYEAQQDKSGLPNDRFSAERPEGSISTLTIQRTEQRDSAMYRCASSPRFGASGVTPSTDTQYFGPGTRLTVL.

Only a few counts were recorded for this clone. The chain employs TRBV5-1 and TRBJ1-5; D is perhaps TRBD1 (6 bases). The length of the CDR3 is 14 residues. CDR1 is SGHRS, CDR2 YFSETQ, per germline. V lost 0 bases and J lost 5, with 9 bases in between. The CDR3 loop is CASSLGQVDQPQHF. The CDR3 DNA is TGCGCCAGCAGCTTGGGACAGGTTGATCAGCCCCAGCATTTT. Combining the CDR3 with reference TRBV5-1 and TRBJ1-5 gives the whole variable domain KAGVTQTPRYLIKTRGQQVTLSCSPISGHRSVSWYQQTPGQGLQFLFEYFSETQRNKGNFPGRFSGRQFSNSRSEMNVSTLELGDSALYLCASSLGQVDQPQHFGDGTRLSIL.

The CDR3 coding sequence is TGTGCCAGCAGCGTAGGAGGGCAGTCCTCCTACGAGCAGTACTTC. Its protein product is CASSVGGQSSYEQYF. The gene calls are TRBV9 and TRBJ2-7; D is possibly TRBD2 (5 bases). V was cut by 0 bases and J by 0 bases, with 10 bases left in between. The CDR3 is made up of 15 amino acids. CDR1 is SGDLS, CDR2 YYNGEE, per germline. The full variable domain, with the rest looked up from reference TRBV9 and TRBJ2-7, is DSGVTQTPKHLITATGQRVTLRCSPRSGDLSVYWYQQSLDQGLQFLIQYYNGEERAKGNILERFSAQQFPDLHSELNLSSLELGDSALYFCASSVGGQSSYEQYFGPGTRLTVT.

This chain's CDR3 is CASSLGGGYIGNTIYF. The CDR3 bases are TGTGCCAGCAGTTTAGGAGGGGGCTATATTGGAAACACCATATATTTT. The rearrangement uses TRBV27 and TRBJ1-3; 7 bases map to TRBD1. CDR1 and CDR2 from the germline V gene are MNHEY and SMNVEV (reference sequence). The CDR3 contains 16 residues. The J segment lost 3 bases and the V segment lost 2 bases, leaving 7 bases of the junction unmatched.

The J gene is TRBJ1-1, the V gene TRBV12-5, with a weak D call TRBD1 (6 bases). V was clipped by 3 bases and J by 6 bases, with 17 bases between them. The length of the CDR3 is 15 residues. Per the germline V gene, CDR1 is LGHNT and CDR2 is FRNRAP. In nucleotides, the CDR3 is TGTGCTAGTGGTTTCGCCCAAACAGGGAGTCCTGAAGCTTTCTTT. It specifies CASGFAQTGSPEAFF. Supplemented by reference TRBV12-5 and TRBJ1-1, the full variable domain reads DARVTQTPRHKVTEMGQEVTMRCQPILGHNTVFWYRQTMMQGLELLAYFRNRAPLDDSGMPKDRFSAEMPDATLATLKIQPSEPRDSAVYFCASGFAQTGSPEAFFGQGTRLTVV.

This clone was seen a handful of times. The chain joins TRBV11-2 to TRBJ1-1; possible D gene TRBD1, 6 bases. The CDR3 length is 15 residues. Germline assignment: CDR1 SGHAT and CDR2 FQNNGV. Between the trimmed V and J ends, which lost 5 bases and 0 bases, there was a span of 13 bases. CDR3 sequence (DNA): TGTGCCAGCAGCGGACAGCTTACGATGAACACTGAAGCTTTCTTT. It encodes CASSGQLTMNTEAFF.

The V call is TRBV7-9, the J call TRBJ2-5; D is unclear. CDR3 size: 13 residues. Germline loops: CDR1 SEHNR, CDR2 FQNEAQ (reference sequence). Trimming left V 5 bases short and J 5 bases short, with 12 bases between. CDR3 bases: TGTGCCAGCAGCCCGAATTCGGAGGAGACCCAGTACTTC. It specifies CASSPNSEETQYF.

The chain combines TRBV4-2 with TRBJ2-3, with 11 nucleotides matching TRBD2. Germline loops: CDR1 LGHNA, CDR2 YNFKEQ. V dropped 0 bases and J dropped 0; count of bases not matched to a gene: 5. The CDR3 consists of 18 residues. CDR3 sequence reads: CASSQDPPSGGSTDTQYF. The CDR3 DNA is TGTGCCAGCAGCCAAGATCCGCCTAGCGGGGGGAGCACAGATACGCAGTATTTT.

This chain links TRBV7-9 with TRBJ1-2; a possible D gene is TRBD1 (5 bases). Germline-derived CDR1 and CDR2 are SEHNR and FQNEAQ (reference sequence). The CDR3 spans 13 residues. V lost 3 bases and J lost 7, with 12 bases in between. The CDR3 reads CASSFPDRSGYTF. The CDR3 DNA follows: TGTGCCAGCAGCTTCCCAGACAGAAGTGGCTACACCTTC.

The gene calls are TRBV7-2 and TRBJ1-5; 7 positions agree with TRBD1. Unmatched junction bases numbered 6, after V lost 2 bases and J lost 5 bases. CDR1 is SGHTA and CDR2 is FQGNSA in the germline V gene. The CDR3 spans 15 residues. CDR3 loop: CASSLSRQGHQPQHF. The CDR3 DNA reads TGTGCCAGCAGCTTATCGCGACAGGGACATCAGCCCCAGCATTTT.

The chain is built from TRBV6-2 or TRBV6-3 and TRBJ1-2; possibly TRBD1 for D (5 bases). Trimming cost V 2 bases and J 2 bases, with 9 bases left between them. This CDR3 is 14 amino acids long. Germline loops: CDR1 MNHEY, CDR2 SVGEGT. The CDR3 nucleotides are TGTGCCAGCAGTTACGGACAAGCCAACTATGGCTACACCTTC. Residues: CASSYGQANYGYTF.

This rearrangement joins TRBV7-9 to TRBJ1-1; D gene ambiguous. The V gene's germline CDR1 is SEHNR and CDR2 FQNEAQ (reference sequence). The CDR3 runs to 14 residues. V shed 2 bases and J shed 4 bases, with 11 bases lying between them. Written as DNA, the CDR3 is TGTGCCAGCAGCTTAACCGCCGGAGTCACTGAAGCTTTCTTT. Its protein product is CASSLTAGVTEAFF.

This clone has only one observation. V usage is TRBV7-3 and J usage is TRBJ1-1; 7 nucleotides align to TRBD1. The CDR3 contains 14 residues. The junction had 6 bases not matched to a gene; V was cut back by 2 bases and J by 6 bases. Looked up from germline, CDR1 is SGHTA and CDR2 is FQGTGA. CDR3 region: CASSLAYRGAEAFF. CDR3 nucleotide sequence: TGTGCCAGCAGCTTAGCCTACAGGGGCGCTGAAGCTTTCTTT.

The CDR3 reads CASSSSTDTQYF. DNA for the CDR3: TGTGCCAGCAGCTCTAGCACAGATACGCAGTATTTT. The chain combines TRBV7-3 with TRBJ2-3; D not resolved. There are 12 residues in the CDR3. The ends were cut back, 4 bases at V and 0 bases at J, with 2 bases in the middle. Germline loops: CDR1 SGHTA, CDR2 FQGTGA.